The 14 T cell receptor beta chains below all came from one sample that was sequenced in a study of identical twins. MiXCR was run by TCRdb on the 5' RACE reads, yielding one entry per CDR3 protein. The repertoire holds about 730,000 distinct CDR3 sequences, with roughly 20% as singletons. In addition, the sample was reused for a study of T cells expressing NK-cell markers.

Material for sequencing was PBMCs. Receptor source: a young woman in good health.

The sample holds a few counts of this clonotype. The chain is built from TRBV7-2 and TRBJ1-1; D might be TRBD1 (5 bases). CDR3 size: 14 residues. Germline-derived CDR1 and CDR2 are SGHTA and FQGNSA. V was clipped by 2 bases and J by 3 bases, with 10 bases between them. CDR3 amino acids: CASSLLEGHTEAFF. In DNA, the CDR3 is TGTGCCAGCAGCTTACTCGAGGGGCACACTGAAGCTTTCTTT.

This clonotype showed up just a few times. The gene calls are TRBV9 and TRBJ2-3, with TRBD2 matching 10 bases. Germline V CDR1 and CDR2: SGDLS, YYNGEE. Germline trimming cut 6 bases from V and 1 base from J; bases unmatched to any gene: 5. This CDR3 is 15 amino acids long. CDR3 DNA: TGTGCCAGCAACCCCGGACTAGCGGGCACAGATACGCAGTATTTT. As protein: CASNPGLAGTDTQYF.

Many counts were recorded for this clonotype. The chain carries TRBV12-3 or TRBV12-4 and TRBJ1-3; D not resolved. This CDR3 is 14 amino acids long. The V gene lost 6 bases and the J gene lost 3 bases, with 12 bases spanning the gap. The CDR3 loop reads CASSSSGVGNTIYF. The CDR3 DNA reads TGTGCCAGCAGCTCCTCAGGTGTTGGAAACACCATATATTTT.

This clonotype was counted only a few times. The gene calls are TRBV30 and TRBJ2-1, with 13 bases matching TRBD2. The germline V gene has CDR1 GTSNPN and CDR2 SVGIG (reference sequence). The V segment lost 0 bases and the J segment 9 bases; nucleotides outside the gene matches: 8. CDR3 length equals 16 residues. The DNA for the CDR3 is TGTGCCTGGAGTGTCCGGACTAGCGGGAGAGGAAGTGAGCAGTTCTTC. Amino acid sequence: CAWSVRTSGRGSEQFF.

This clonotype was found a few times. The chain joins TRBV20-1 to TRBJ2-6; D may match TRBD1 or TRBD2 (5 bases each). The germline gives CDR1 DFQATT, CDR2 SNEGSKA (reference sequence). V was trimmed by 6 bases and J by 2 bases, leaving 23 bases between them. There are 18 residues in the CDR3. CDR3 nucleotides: TGCAGTGCACGCCTCCGGGACCTAAAAGTCCCTGGGGCCAACGTCCTGACTTTC. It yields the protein CSARLRDLKVPGANVLTF.

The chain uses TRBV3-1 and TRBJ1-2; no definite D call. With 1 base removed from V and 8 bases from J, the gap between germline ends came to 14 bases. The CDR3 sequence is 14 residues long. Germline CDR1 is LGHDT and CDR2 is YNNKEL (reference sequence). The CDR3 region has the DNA TGTGCCAGCAGCCAAGTGCAGGCCCGAAAGGGCTACACCTTC. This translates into CASSQVQARKGYTF.

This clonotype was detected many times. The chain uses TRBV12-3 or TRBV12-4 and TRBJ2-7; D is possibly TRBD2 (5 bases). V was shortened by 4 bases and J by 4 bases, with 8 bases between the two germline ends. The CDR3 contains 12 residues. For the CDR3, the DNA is TGTGCCAGCAGTTATGGGAGATACGAGCAGTACTTC. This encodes CASSYGRYEQYF.

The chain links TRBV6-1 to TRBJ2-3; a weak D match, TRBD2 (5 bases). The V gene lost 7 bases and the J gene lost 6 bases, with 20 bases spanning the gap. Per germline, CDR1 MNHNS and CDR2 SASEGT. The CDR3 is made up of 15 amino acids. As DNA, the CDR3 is TGTGCCAGCACCTCCTTCGGGAAACCTCGGGATACGCAGTATTTT. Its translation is CASTSFGKPRDTQYF.

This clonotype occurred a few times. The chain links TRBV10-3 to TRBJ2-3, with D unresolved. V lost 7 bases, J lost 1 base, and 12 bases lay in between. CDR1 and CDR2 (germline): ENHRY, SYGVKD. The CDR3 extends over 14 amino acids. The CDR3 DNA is TGTGCCATCAAACCAGAGTTTGGCACAGATACGCAGTATTTT. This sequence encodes CAIKPEFGTDTQYF.

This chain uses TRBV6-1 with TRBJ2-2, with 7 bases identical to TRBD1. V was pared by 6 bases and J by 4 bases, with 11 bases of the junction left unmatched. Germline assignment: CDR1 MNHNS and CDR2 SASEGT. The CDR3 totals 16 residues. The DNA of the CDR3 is TGTGCCAGCAGACATCCAGGGGGTGGGCGCACCGGGGAGCTGTTTTTT. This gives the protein CASRHPGGGRTGELFF.

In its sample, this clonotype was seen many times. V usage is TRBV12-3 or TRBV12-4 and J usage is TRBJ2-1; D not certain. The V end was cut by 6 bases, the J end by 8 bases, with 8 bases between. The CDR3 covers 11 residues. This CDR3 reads CASRVNDEQFF. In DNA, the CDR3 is TGTGCCAGCAGGGTTAACGATGAGCAGTTCTTC.

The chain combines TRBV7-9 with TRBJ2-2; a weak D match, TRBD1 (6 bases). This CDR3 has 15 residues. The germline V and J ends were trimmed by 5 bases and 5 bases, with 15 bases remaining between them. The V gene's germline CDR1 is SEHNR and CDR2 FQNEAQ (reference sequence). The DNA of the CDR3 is TGTGCCAGCAGCAACTTGGGACACTCAACCGGGGAGCTGTTTTTT. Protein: CASSNLGHSTGELFF.

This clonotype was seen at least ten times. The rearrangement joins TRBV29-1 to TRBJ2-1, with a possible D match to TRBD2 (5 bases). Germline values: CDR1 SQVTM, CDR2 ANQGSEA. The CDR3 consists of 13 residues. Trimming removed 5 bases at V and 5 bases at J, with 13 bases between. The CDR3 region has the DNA TGCAGCGTTTCGACGGGAAAGAACAATGAGCAGTTCTTC. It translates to CSVSTGKNNEQFF.

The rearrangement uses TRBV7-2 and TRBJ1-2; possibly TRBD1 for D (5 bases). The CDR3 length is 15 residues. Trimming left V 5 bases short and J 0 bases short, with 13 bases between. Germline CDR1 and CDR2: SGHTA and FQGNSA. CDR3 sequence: CASSPDSQANYGYTF. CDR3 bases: TGTGCCAGCAGCCCCGACAGTCAAGCTAACTATGGCTACACCTTC.